This is a list of T cell receptor beta chains from one sample in a study of OX40 agonist ivuxolimab in advanced cancers. The data were produced by immunoSEQ multiplex PCR, yet TCRdb's version contains in-frame clones alone and is incomplete. Of more than 40,000 clones in the sample, around 77% were seen once. Source: CD4+ or CD8+ T cells sorted from blood, taken in a trial of the OX40 agonist ivuxolimab. The receptors here all came from an adult with an advanced solid tumor such as melanoma, head and neck, liver or kidney cancer. Each CDR3 is given with its conserved first and last residue. Each record gives: D gene, CDR3 length, J gene, V gene, clone size, CDR3 protein, CDR3 DNA. A D gene is named only where the DNA matches it firmly. Rows give clone size only sometimes, using once, few, many, or a class for an expanded clone.

TRBD1 15 TRBJ1-5 TRBV6-1 . CASRPDRGEGQPQHF TGTGCCAGCAGACCGGACAGGGGAGAAGGGCAGCCCCAGCATTTT
. 13 TRBJ2-1 TRBV28 . CASRRTDYNEQFF TGTGCCAGCAGGCGGACAGATTACAATGAGCAGTTCTTC
TRBD2 16 TRBJ2-2 TRBV5-1 few CASSSRLAGNTGELFF TGCGCCAGCAGCTCTAGACTAGCGGGAAACACCGGGGAGCTGTTTTTT
. 15 TRBJ2-2 TRBV18 . CASSPGRINTGELFF TGTGCCAGCTCACCGGGGAGGATAAACACCGGGGAGCTGTTTTTT
TRBD2 17 TRBJ2-1 TRBV2 few CASSDDTGTSVYNEQFF TGTGCCAGCAGCGATGACACCGGGACTAGCGTCTACAATGAGCAGTTCTTC
. 16 TRBJ1-5 TRBV27 . CASRPWGGEGNQPQHF TGTGCCAGCAGACCCTGGGGGGGCGAGGGCAATCAGCCCCAGCATTTT
TRBD2 15 TRBJ2-1 TRBV9 . CASSVGLAVGVEQFF TGTGCCAGCAGCGTGGGACTAGCTGTCGGAGTTGAGCAGTTCTTC
. 15 TRBJ1-1 TRBV5-1 . CASSAPGRGNAEAFF TGCGCCAGCAGCGCCCCGGGACGAGGGAACGCTGAAGCTTTCTTT
TRBD2 16 TRBJ2-3 TRBV5-5 . CASSGGVAGGGNTQYF TGTGCCAGCAGCGGTGGGGTTGCGGGAGGGGGAAATACGCAGTATTTT
TRBD2 14 TRBJ2-1 TRBV19 . CASSGLAGGVKQFF TGTGCCAGTAGCGGACTAGCGGGAGGGGTAAAGCAGTTCTTC
. 14 TRBJ2-7 TRBV28 few CASSLRGGPYEQYF TGTGCCAGCAGCCTAAGGGGGGGCCCCTACGAGCAGTACTTC
. 13 TRBJ1-2 TRBV2 once CASRPWGNYGYTF TGTGCCAGCAGGCCTTGGGGGAACTATGGCTACACCTTC
. 16 TRBJ2-2 TRBV5-4 . CASSSLNAANTGELFF TGTGCCAGCAGCTCCCTTAACGCAGCGAACACCGGGGAGCTGTTTTTT
TRBD2 15 TRBJ2-2 TRBV7-8 . CASVGTSGNTGELFF TGTGCCAGCGTTGGGACTAGCGGGAACACCGGGGAGCTGTTTTTT
TRBD2 15 TRBJ2-1 TRBV27 few CASSPGLAGANEQFF TGTGCCAGCAGCCCCGGACTAGCGGGGGCTAATGAGCAGTTCTTC
. 15 TRBJ1-3 TRBV7-2 once CASSLVTSSGNTIYF TGTGCCAGCAGCTTAGTTACAAGCTCTGGAAACACCATATATTTT
TRBD2 15 TRBJ2-1 TRBV6-5 . CASNSGTRRVNEQFF TGTGCCAGCAACTCCGGGACTAGGAGGGTAAATGAGCAGTTCTTC
TRBD2 18 TRBJ2-1 TRBV30 . CAWSARGRASGRDNEQFF TGTGCCTGGAGCGCTAGGGGGCGGGCTAGCGGGAGGGACAATGAGCAGTTCTTC
. 14 TRBJ1-6 TRBV6-6 . CASSYSFLDSPLHF TGTGCCAGCAGTTACTCGTTCTTAGATTCACCCCTCCACTTT
. 15 TRBJ2-7 TRBV4-2 . CASSQDLTGSYEQYF TGTGCCAGCAGCCAAGATCTTACAGGCTCCTACGAGCAGTACTTC
TRBD1 14 TRBJ1-4 TRBV28 once CASSSAGGKEKLFF TGTGCCAGCAGTTCAGCAGGGGGGAAAGAAAAACTGTTTTTT
. 13 TRBJ1-5 TRBV6-1 . CASSVVGNQPQHF TGTGCCAGCAGTGTTGTCGGCAATCAGCCCCAGCATTTT
TRBD2 17 TRBJ2-3 TRBV5-1 . CASSLGGTSSYTDTQYF TGCGCCAGCAGCCTTGGAGGGACTAGCAGTTATACAGATACGCAGTATTTT
. 16 TRBJ2-2 TRBV19 . CASSMLRVLRTGELFF TGTGCCAGTAGTATGCTCCGGGTACTAAGGACCGGGGAGCTGTTTTTT
. 12 TRBJ2-6 TRBV29-1 . CSVETGRGVLTF TGCAGCGTTGAAACGGGCCGAGGCGTCCTGACTTTC
. 15 TRBJ2-3 TRBV5-1 . CASRIRDGPTDTQYF TGCGCCAGCAGGATAAGGGACGGACCCACAGATACGCAGTATTTT